This T cell receptor beta chain was recorded in a study of OX40 agonist ivuxolimab in advanced cancers. Study in general: The study reported partial responses in three patients: one hepatocellular carcinoma, two cutaneous melanoma.

Worth noting for this clone: Antigen: not known.

Produced via immunoSEQ multiplex PCR; TCRdb's table is partial and in-frame only. The data show about 80,000 clones, with roughly 85% seen just once and 1.5% to 2% held by the top ten. The study, taken as a whole, reports: Antigens targeted by the expanded peripheral T cells were not determined. Clonal expansion was among the lowest in partial responders at 0.1-3.0 mg/kg, especially CD8+.

Specimen: CD4+ or CD8+ T cells sorted from blood, collected in a trial of the OX40 agonist ivuxolimab. This receptor was taken from an adult with an advanced solid tumor such as melanoma, head and neck, liver or kidney cancer.

The CDR3 loop is CASSPREGPETQYF. CDR3 coding DNA: TGTGCCAGCTCACCACGCGAGGGGCCAGAGACCCAGTACTTC. The chain recombines TRBV18 with TRBJ2-5; D is perhaps TRBD1 or TRBD2 (5 bases each). The V and J ends lost 1 base and 4 bases respectively, with 10 bases between them. This CDR3 is 14 amino acids long. The germline V gene has CDR1 KGHSH and CDR2 LQKENI.